The following is a T cell receptor beta chain sequence with its context. As yet, its antigen is unknown. The data were taken from a study of cytomegalovirus exposure and HLA in healthy donors. 60 Vbeta and 13 Jbeta primers were used in PCR. The repertoire was sequenced with immunoSEQ multiplex PCR; TCRdb's copy has only in-frame clones and lacks some. In the table there are 120,000 or so clones, around 80% of which are singletons. General study results and limits: A later analysis showed that HLA-associated TCR beta chains had undergone more clonal expansion than equally common others.

The length of the CDR3 is 17 residues. V lost 0 bases to trimming and J lost 2 bases, with 16 bases between them. Germline-derived CDR1 and CDR2 are LGHNT and FRNRAP. V and J are TRBV12-5 and TRBJ1-2, with D hard to call. The sequencing input was PBMCs. The receptor's source is a woman aged 45-65 years in good health and CMV-seropositive. The CDR3 DNA is TGTGCTAGTGGTTTGGTCACGAACAGAAGGTTAAACTATGGCTACACCTTC. Translating gives CASGLVTNRRLNYGYTF.